This T cell receptor beta chain was obtained from a study of T-cell reconstitution after alpha-beta-depleted transplantation in children (dated by TCRdb to 2016 to 2017). Regarding the complete study: Using TCR repertoire profiling, the study quantitatively followed how T-cell immune reconstitution unfolded in children after TCRalphabeta/CD19-depleted allogeneic hematopoietic cell transplantation.

The library was built by means of PCR. These reads were obtained on an Illumina HiSeq 2500. TCR library preparation used molecular barcoding, with unique molecular identifiers applied to normalize quantification of the TCRbeta repertoire. Using fastp trimming at Q25 and MiXCR clonotype assembly, TCRdb reanalyzed the public sequencing data and kept in-frame beta chains. A single entry per CDR3 protein holds the most common genes and DNA from its merged rows. The sample table records under 750,000 distinct CDR3 sequences; 23% of these occur just once. 11% to 15% of the sample is in the top ten clones. Details on this clonotype: No antigen is known for it. No much larger clone is present one base from it, and per-base qualities are unavailable.

The paper's findings and limits, for the study overall: Apparently early alphabetaT-cell count recovery about two months after transplant reportedly relied on only several hundred rapidly expanded clones derived from non-depleted graft cells. Over the following months the frequencies of hyperexpanded clones went down, and after one year T-cell counts and TCRbeta diversity were mostly credited to newly produced T cells. In some patients, the high TCRbeta diversity seen at day 60 was put down to recipient T cells and intrathymic progenitors that had survived conditioning.

The sample's treatment or condition label is to be understood as: allogeneic hematopoietic cell transplantation with graft depleted of TCRalphabeta T cells and CD19 B cells. TCRalphabeta/CD19-depleted allogeneic hematopoietic cell grafts were given to the transplant recipients, all of whom were children. There are 13 amino acids in the CDR3, from cysteine to phenylalanine inclusive. Of the read, only the CDR3 DNA is kept; its 39 bases are in frame from base 1. Taken from the germline V gene, the CDR1 and CDR2 loops are SGHVS and FNYEAQ. Between the V and J ends, shortened by 1 base and 3 bases respectively, the junction contains 6 bases.

This specimen consisted of PBMCs, mostly from graft donor cells, obtained 360 days after TCRalphabeta/CD19-depleted stem cell transplant. The V and J genes are TRBV7-6 and TRBJ1-1; the D segment cannot be called with confidence. The clonotype originates from a boy under two years old who had a stem cell transplant for acute myeloid leukemia, so the T cells may come from the graft donor. DNA sequence: TGTGCCAGCAGCTTAGAAGCGGACACTGAAGCTTTCTTT. The resulting protein is CASSLEADTEAFF.